These T cell receptor beta chains were read from a single sample in a study of CD8 T cells in Susac syndrome. MiXCR, applied by TCRdb to the immunoSEQ multiplex PCR reads, yields one record per CDR3 protein. The data show about 400,000 distinct CDR3 sequences, approximately 85% seen once. Sequenced sample: CD8+ T cells from PBMCs. The source is a human donor with multiple sclerosis. Both conserved end residues are part of each CDR3. D genes are given only for firm matches. Size is stated for part of the rows, as once, few or many counts, or as a class when the clone is expanded.

J gene	V gene	D gene	clone size	CDR3 protein	CDR3 DNA
TRBJ2-5	TRBV20-1	TRBD1	NA	CSARGQGEDQETQYF	TGCAGTGCTAGAGGACAGGGAGAGGACCAAGAGACCCAGTACTTC
TRBJ1-1	TRBV6-2/TRBV6-3	NA	NA	CASSYGPGIEAFF	TGTGCCAGCAGTTACGGTCCCGGGATCGAAGCTTTCTTT
TRBJ1-1	TRBV4-1	NA	NA	CASSQEGWGAVSGEAFF	TGCGCCAGCAGCCAAGAGGGTTGGGGCGCAGTAAGCGGTGAAGCTTTCTTT
TRBJ2-7	TRBV7-9	NA	NA	CASSLSSSSSYEQYF	TGTGCCAGCAGCTTGTCCAGCAGCAGCTCCTACGAGCAGTACTTC
TRBJ2-2	TRBV11-2	NA	NA	CASSLVPAGTGELFF	TGTGCCAGCAGCTTAGTACCGGCCGGCACCGGGGAGCTGTTTTTT
TRBJ2-7	TRBV10-2	NA	NA	CASRDPGDGFNEQYF	TGCGCCAGCAGGGACCCAGGAGACGGGTTCAACGAGCAGTACTTC
TRBJ2-7	TRBV7-9	NA	NA	CASSLDKSYEQYF	TGTGCCAGCAGCTTGGACAAGTCCTACGAGCAGTACTTC
TRBJ2-7	TRBV6-5	NA	few	CASSYSMEGSEQYF	TGTGCCAGCAGTTACTCGATGGAGGGGAGCGAGCAGTACTTC
TRBJ2-7	TRBV7-9	TRBD1	NA	CASSGWDRGQYEQYF	TGTGCCAGCAGCGGTTGGGACAGGGGGCAGTACGAGCAGTACTTC
TRBJ1-2	TRBV6-5	TRBD1	NA	CASSYGGTGDHGYTF	TGTGCCAGCAGTTACGGCGGGACAGGGGACCATGGCTACACCTTC
TRBJ2-3	TRBV7-8	NA	once	CASSFYRVVTDTQYF	TGTGCCAGCAGCTTTTACAGGGTCGTGACAGATACGCAGTATTTT
TRBJ2-7	TRBV29-1	TRBD1	NA	CSVLRQGVSYEQYF	TGCAGCGTGTTAAGACAGGGGGTCTCCTACGAGCAGTACTTC
TRBJ1-2	TRBV20-1	NA	NA	CSARDRQSYGYTF	TGCAGTGCTAGAGATCGGCAGAGCTATGGCTACACCTTC
TRBJ2-5	TRBV7-9	NA	NA	CASSLTEVLQETQYF	TGTGCCAGCAGCTTGACTGAGGTCCTACAAGAGACCCAGTACTTC
TRBJ1-1	TRBV7-4	NA	NA	CASSSDGANTEAFF	TGTGCCAGCAGCTCGGACGGGGCAAACACTGAAGCTTTCTTT
TRBJ1-6	TRBV7-9	NA	NA	CASSSTGPNWPLHF	TGTGCCAGCAGCTCCACTGGACCCAATTGGCCCCTCCACTTT
TRBJ2-6	TRBV10-3	NA	few	CAISVGAGANVLTF	TGTGCCATCAGTGTGGGGGCTGGGGCCAACGTCCTGACTTTC
TRBJ2-3	TRBV2	NA	NA	CASSEVREDTHYF	TGTGCCAGCAGTGAAGTGAGGGAAGATACGCATTATTTT
TRBJ1-1	TRBV6-5	NA	few	CASSYSWVPDTEAFF	TGTGCCAGCAGTTACTCTTGGGTCCCCGACACTGAAGCTTTCTTT
TRBJ2-1	TRBV2	NA	NA	CASSSGANNEQFF	TGTGCCAGCAGTTCCGGGGCGAACAATGAGCAGTTCTTC
TRBJ1-6	TRBV27	NA	few	CASSLGSSPLHF	TGTGCCAGCAGTTTAGGAAGCTCACCCCTCCACTTT
TRBJ2-1	TRBV29-1	NA	NA	CSVDRSGTVYNEQFF	TGCAGCGTTGACCGGAGCGGGACAGTTTACAATGAGCAGTTCTTC
TRBJ2-7	TRBV2	NA	NA	CATRGQPTYEQYF	TGTGCCACCCGGGGTCAGCCAACCTACGAGCAGTACTTC
TRBJ1-5	TRBV6-6	NA	NA	CASSFREGSNQPQHF	TGTGCCAGCAGTTTCAGGGAGGGCAGCAATCAGCCCCAGCATTTT
TRBJ1-1	TRBV27	NA	NA	CASSQITGDTEAFF	TGTGCCAGCAGCCAAATAACTGGGGACACTGAAGCTTTCTTT
TRBJ2-2	TRBV5-5	TRBD1	NA	CASSRSPTGRADTGELFF	TGTGCCAGCAGCCGATCACCGACAGGGCGGGCGGACACCGGGGAGCTGTTTTTT
TRBJ2-2	TRBV30	NA	NA	CAWTVGGTGELFF	TGTGCCTGGACAGTGGGCGGCACCGGGGAGCTGTTTTTT
TRBJ1-5	TRBV6-1	NA	few	CASSEPSGTPSNQPQHF	TGTGCCAGCAGTGAACCGTCGGGAACCCCTAGCAATCAGCCCCAGCATTTT
TRBJ2-1	TRBV6-5	NA	NA	CASSWASANNEQFF	TGTGCCAGCAGTTGGGCTAGCGCTAACAATGAGCAGTTCTTC
TRBJ2-7	TRBV6-4	NA	NA	CASSPGRTEIYEQYF	TGTGCCAGCAGCCCTGGCCGGACGGAAATTTACGAGCAGTACTTC
TRBJ2-4	TRBV27	NA	NA	CASSTMDYSAKNIQYF	TGTGCCAGCAGTACAATGGACTATTCAGCCAAAAACATTCAGTACTTC
TRBJ2-3	TRBV29-1	NA	NA	CSVVGADSTDTQYF	TGCAGCGTTGTTGGGGCGGATAGCACAGATACGCAGTATTTT
TRBJ1-4	TRBV5-1	NA	NA	CASQTGIANEKLFF	TGCGCCAGCCAAACGGGGATCGCTAATGAAAAACTGTTTTTT
TRBJ1-1	TRBV14	NA	NA	CASSPLGETLRAFF	TGTGCCAGCAGCCCTCTCGGGGAGACCCTGCGGGCTTTCTTT
TRBJ2-7	TRBV11-2	NA	NA	CASSLDSGTYEQYF	TGTGCCAGCAGCTTAGATTCAGGGACCTACGAGCAGTACTTC
TRBJ2-7	TRBV5-5	NA	NA	CASSSDWIGGYEQYF	TGTGCCAGCAGCTCCGATTGGATTGGGGGATACGAGCAGTACTTC
TRBJ2-1	TRBV7-3	NA	NA	CASSGGDTSEQFF	TGTGCCAGCAGCGGGGGAGATACAAGTGAGCAGTTCTTC
TRBJ2-7	TRBV27	TRBD1	NA	CASSQLGTGYEQYF	TGTGCCAGCTCTCAACTCGGGACAGGGTACGAGCAGTACTTC
TRBJ1-5	TRBV15	NA	NA	CATSRDLGTNQPQHF	TGTGCCACCAGCAGAGATCTGGGCACCAATCAGCCCCAGCATTTT
TRBJ2-7	TRBV6-4	NA	NA	CASSPGHSSYEQYF	TGTGCCAGCAGTCCGGGCCACAGCTCCTACGAGCAGTACTTC